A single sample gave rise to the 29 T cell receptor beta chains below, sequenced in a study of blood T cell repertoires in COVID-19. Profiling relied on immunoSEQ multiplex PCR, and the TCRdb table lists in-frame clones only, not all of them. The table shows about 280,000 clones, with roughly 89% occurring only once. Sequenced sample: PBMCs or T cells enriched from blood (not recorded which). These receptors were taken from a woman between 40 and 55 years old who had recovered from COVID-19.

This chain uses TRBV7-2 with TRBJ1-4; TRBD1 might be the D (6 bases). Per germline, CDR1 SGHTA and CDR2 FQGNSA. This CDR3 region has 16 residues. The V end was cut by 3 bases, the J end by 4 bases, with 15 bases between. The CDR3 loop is CASSFGGGPSNEKLFF. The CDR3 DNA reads TGTGCCAGCAGCTTTGGGGGGGGGCCCAGTAATGAAAAACTGTTTTTT.

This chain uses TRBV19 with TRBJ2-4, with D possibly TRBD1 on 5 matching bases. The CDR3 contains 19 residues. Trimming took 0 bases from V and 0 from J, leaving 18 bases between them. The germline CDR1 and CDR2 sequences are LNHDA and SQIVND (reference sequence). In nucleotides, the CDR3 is TGTGCCAGTAGTATAGACCCCCGACAGATTACCAAAGCCAAAAACATTCAGTACTTC. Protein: CASSIDPRQITKAKNIQYF.

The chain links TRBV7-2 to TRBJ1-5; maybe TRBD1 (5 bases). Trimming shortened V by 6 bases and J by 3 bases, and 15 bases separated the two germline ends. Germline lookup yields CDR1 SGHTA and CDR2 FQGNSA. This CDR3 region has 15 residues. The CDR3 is CASRPRVGDNQPQHF. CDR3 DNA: TGTGCCAGCAGACCGAGAGTAGGGGACAATCAGCCCCAGCATTTT.

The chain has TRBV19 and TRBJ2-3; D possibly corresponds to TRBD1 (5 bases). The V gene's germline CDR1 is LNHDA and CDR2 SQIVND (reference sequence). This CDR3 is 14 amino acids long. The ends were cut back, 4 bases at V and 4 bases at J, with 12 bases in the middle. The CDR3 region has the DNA TGTGCCAGTAGTACGACACAGGAATCAGATACGCAGTATTTT. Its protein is CASSTTQESDTQYF.

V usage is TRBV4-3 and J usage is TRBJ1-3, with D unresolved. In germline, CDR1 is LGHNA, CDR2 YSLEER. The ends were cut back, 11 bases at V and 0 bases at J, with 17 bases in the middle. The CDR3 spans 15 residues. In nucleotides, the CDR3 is TGCGCCTCCCAGCCAACTATCAGCTCTGGAAACACCATATATTTT. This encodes CASQPTISSGNTIYF.

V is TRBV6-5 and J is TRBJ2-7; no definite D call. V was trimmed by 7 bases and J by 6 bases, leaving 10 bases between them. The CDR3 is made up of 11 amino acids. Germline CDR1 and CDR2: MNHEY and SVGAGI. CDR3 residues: CASMRSGEQYF. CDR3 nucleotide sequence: TGTGCCAGCATGAGGTCTGGCGAGCAGTACTTC.

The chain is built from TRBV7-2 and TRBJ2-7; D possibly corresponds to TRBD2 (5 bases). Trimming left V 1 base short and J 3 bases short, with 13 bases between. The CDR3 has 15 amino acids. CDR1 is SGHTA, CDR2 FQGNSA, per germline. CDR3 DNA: TGTGCCAGCAGCTTAGGCGAGGGAAGCGTCTACGAGCAGTACTTC. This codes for CASSLGEGSVYEQYF.

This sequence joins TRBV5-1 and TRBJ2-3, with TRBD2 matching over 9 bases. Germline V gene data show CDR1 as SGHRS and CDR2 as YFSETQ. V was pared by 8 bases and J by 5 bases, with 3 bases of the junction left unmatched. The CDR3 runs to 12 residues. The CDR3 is CASSGSVDTQYF. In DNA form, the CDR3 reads TGCGCCAGTAGCGGGAGTGTAGATACGCAGTATTTT.

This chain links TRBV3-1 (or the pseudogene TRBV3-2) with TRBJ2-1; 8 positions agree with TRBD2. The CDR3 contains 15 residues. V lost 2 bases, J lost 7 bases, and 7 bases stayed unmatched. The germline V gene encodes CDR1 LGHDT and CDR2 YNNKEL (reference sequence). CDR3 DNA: TGTGCCAGCAGCCAATGGAGTCGGGGGGGGAATGAGCAGTTCTTC. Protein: CASSQWSRGGNEQFF.

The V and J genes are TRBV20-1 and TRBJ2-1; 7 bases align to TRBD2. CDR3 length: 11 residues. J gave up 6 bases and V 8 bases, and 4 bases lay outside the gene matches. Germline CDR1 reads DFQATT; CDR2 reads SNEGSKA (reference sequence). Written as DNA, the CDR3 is TGCAGTACTGGGACTATCAATGAGCAGTTCTTC. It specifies CSTGTINEQFF.

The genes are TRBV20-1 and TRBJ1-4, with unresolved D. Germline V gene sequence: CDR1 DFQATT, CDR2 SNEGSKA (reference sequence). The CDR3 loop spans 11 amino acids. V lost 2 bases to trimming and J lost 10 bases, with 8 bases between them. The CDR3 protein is CSARRSGKLFF. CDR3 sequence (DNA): TGCAGTGCTAGAAGGAGCGGAAAACTGTTTTTT.

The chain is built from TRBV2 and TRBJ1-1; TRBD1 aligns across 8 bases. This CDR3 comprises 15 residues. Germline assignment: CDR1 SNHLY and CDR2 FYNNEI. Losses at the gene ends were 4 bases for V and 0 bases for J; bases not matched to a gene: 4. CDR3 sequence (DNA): TGTGCCAGCAGTGGTCAGGGGGCTCTGAACACTGAAGCTTTCTTT. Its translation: CASSGQGALNTEAFF.

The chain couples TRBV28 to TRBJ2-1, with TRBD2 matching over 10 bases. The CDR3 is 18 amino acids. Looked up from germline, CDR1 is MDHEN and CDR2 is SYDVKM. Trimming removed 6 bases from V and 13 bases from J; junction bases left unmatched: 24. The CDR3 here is CASSPGPRRASGSLDQFF. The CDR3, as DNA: TGTGCCAGCAGCCCCGGTCCGCGGCGGGCTAGCGGGAGTTTGGATCAGTTCTTC.

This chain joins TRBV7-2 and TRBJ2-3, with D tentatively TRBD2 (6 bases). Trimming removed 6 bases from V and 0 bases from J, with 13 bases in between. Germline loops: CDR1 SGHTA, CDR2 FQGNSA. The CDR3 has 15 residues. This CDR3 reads CASRYSGTSTDTQYF. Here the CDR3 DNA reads TGTGCCAGCAGGTACTCCGGGACTAGCACAGATACGCAGTATTTT.

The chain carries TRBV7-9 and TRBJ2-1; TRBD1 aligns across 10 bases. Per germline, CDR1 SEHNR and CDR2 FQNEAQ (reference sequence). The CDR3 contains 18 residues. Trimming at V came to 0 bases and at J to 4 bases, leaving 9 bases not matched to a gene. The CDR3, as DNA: TGTGCCAGCAGCTTAGCGCTAATTGGGACAGGGGCGTACAATGAGCAGTTCTTC. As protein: CASSLALIGTGAYNEQFF.

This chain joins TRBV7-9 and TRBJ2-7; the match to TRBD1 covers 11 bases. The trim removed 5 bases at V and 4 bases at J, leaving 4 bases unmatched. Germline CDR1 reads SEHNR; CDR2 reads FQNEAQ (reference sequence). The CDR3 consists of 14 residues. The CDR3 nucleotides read TGTGCCAGCAGCCTGGACAGGGGGCTATACGAGCAGTACTTC. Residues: CASSLDRGLYEQYF.

This CDR3 is CASRGGLAGVQETQYF. CDR3 bases: TGTGCCAGCAGGGGCGGACTAGCGGGAGTCCAAGAGACCCAGTACTTC. The chain combines TRBV7-3 with TRBJ2-5, with 13 positions matching TRBD2. The V gene end was trimmed by 6 bases and the J gene end by 1 base; junction bases not matched to a gene: 5. This CDR3 has 16 residues. Germline V gives CDR1 SGHTA, CDR2 FQGTGA. Using reference TRBV7-3 and TRBJ2-5 for the parts outside the CDR3, the full variable domain is GAGVSQTPSNKVTEKGKYVELRCDPISGHTALYWYRQSLGQGPEFLIYFQGTGAADDSGLPNDRFFAVRPEGSVSTLKIQRTERGDSAVYLCASRGGLAGVQETQYFGPGTRLLVL.

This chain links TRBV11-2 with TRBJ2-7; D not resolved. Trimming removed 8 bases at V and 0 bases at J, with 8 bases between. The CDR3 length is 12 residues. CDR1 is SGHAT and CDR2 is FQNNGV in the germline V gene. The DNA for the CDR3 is TGTGCCAGCGGTAGAGTCTCCTACGAGCAGTACTTC. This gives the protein CASGRVSYEQYF. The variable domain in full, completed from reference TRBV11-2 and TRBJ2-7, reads EAGVAQSPRYKIIEKRQSVAFWCNPISGHATLYWYQQILGQGPKLLIQFQNNGVVDDSQLPKDRFSAERLKGVDSTLKIQPAKLEDSAVYLCASGRVSYEQYFGPGTRLTVT.

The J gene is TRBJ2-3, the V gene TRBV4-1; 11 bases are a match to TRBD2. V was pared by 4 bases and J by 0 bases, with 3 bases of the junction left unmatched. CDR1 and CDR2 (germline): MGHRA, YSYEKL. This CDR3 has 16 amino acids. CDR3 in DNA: TGCGCCAGCAGCCGTGGGACTAGCGGTAGCACAGATACGCAGTATTTT. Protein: CASSRGTSGSTDTQYF.

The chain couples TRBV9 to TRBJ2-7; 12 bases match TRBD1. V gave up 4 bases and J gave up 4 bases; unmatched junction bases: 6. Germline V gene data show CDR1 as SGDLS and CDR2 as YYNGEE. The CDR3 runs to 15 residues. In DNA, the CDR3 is TGTGCCAGCAGCACCGGGACAGGGGGCTTATACGAGCAGTACTTC. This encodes CASSTGTGGLYEQYF.

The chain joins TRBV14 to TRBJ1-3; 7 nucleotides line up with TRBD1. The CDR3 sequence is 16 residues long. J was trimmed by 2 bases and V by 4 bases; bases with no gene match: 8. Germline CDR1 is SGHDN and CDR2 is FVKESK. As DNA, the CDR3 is TGTGCCAGCAGCCCGACAGGGTACTGGGCTGGAAACACCATATATTTT. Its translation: CASSPTGYWAGNTIYF.

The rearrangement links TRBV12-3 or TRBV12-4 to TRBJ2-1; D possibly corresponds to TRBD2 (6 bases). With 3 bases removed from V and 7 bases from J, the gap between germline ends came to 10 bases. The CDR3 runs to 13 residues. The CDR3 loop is CASSLYAGNEQFF. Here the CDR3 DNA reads TGTGCCAGCAGTTTGTATGCGGGGAATGAGCAGTTCTTC.

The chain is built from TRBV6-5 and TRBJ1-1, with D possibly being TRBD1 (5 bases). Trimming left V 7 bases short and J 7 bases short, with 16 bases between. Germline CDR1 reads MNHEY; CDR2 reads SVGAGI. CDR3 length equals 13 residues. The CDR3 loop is CASTLGGILEAFF. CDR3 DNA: TGTGCCAGCACCCTGGGGGGTATACTTGAAGCTTTCTTT.

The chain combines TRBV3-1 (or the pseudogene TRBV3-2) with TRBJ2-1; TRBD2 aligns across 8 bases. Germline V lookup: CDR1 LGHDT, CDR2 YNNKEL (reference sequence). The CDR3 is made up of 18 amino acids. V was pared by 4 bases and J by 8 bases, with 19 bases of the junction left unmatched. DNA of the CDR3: TGTGCCAGCAGCCTTCTCCCGGGGCCGGGAGGGCCTCGCGATGAGCAGTTCTTC. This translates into CASSLLPGPGGPRDEQFF.

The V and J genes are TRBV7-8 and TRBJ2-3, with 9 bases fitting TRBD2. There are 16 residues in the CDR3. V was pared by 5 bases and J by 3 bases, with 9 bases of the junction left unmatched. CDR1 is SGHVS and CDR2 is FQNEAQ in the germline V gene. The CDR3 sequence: CASSHFSGSRTDTQYF. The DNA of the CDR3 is TGTGCCAGCAGCCACTTTAGCGGGAGTAGGACAGATACGCAGTATTTT. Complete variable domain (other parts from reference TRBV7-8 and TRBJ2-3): GAGVSQSPRYKVAKRGQDVALRCDPISGHVSLFWYQQALGQGPEFLTYFQNEAQLDKSGLPSDRFFAERPEGSVSTLKIQRTQQEDSAVYLCASSHFSGSRTDTQYFGPGTRLTVL.

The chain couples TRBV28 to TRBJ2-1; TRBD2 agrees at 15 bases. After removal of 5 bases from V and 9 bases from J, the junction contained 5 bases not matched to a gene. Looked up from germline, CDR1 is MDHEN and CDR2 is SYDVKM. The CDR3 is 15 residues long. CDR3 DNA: TGTGCCAGCAGTAACCCGGGACTAGCGGGAGGTGAGCAGTTCTTC. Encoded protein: CASSNPGLAGGEQFF.

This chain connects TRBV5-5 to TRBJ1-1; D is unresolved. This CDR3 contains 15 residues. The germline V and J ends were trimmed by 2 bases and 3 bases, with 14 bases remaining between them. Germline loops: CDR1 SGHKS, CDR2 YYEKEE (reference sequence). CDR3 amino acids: CASSFQAGDYTEAFF. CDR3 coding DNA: TGTGCCAGCAGCTTTCAAGCCGGAGATTACACTGAAGCTTTCTTT. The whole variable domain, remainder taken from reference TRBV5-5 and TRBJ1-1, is DAGVTQSPTHLIKTRGQQVTLRCSPISGHKSVSWYQQVLGQGPQFIFQYYEKEERGRGNFPDRFSARQFPNYSSELNVNALLLGDSALYLCASSFQAGDYTEAFFGQGTRLTVV.

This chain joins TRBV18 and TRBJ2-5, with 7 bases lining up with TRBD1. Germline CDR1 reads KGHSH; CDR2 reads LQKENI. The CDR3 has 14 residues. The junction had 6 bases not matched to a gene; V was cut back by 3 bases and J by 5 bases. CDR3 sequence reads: CASSPGTVFETQYF. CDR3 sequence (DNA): TGTGCCAGCTCACCCGGGACAGTGTTTGAGACCCAGTACTTC.

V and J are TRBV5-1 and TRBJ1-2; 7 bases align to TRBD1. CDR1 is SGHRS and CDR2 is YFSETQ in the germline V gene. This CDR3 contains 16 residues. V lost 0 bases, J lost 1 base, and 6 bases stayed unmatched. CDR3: CASSLGDRLFNYGYTF. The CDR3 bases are TGCGCCAGCAGCTTGGGGGACAGACTTTTTAACTATGGCTACACCTTC.